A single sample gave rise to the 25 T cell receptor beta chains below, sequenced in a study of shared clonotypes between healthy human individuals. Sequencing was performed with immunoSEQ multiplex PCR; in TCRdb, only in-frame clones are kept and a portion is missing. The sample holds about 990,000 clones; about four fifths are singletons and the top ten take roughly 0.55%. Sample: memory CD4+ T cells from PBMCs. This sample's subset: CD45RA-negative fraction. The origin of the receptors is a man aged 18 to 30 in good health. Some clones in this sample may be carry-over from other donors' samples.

CDR3 residues: CASSPLGTGAYEQYF. CDR3 DNA sequence: TGTGCCAGCAGCCCTCTTGGGACAGGAGCCTACGAGCAGTACTTC. V gene TRBV7-9 combines with J gene TRBJ2-7; 8 bases are shared with TRBD1. This CDR3 is built from 15 residues. Germline V gene lookup returns CDR1 SEHNR and CDR2 FQNEAQ (reference sequence). After removal of 5 bases from V and 2 bases from J, the junction contained 8 bases not matched to a gene.

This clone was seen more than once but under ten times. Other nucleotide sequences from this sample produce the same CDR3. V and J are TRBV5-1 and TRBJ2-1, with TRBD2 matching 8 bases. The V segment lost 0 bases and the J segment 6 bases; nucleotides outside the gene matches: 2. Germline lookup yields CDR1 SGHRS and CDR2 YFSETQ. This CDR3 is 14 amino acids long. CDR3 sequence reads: CASSLVTSGNEQFF. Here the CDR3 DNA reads TGCGCCAGCAGCTTGGTAACTAGCGGCAATGAGCAGTTCTTC.

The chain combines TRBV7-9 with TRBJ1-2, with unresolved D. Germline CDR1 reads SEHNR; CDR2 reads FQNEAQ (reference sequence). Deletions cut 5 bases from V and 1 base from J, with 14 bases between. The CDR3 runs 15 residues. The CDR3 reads CASSPPRTDNYGYTF. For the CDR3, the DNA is TGTGCCAGCAGCCCCCCAAGGACGGATAACTATGGCTACACCTTC.

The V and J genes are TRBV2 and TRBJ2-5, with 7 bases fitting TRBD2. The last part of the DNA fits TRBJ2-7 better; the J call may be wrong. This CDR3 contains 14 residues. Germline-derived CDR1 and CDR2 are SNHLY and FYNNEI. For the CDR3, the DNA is TGTGCCAGCCAGGGAGGGGTCCTTTCCTACGAGCAGTACTTC. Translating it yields CASQGGVLSYEQYF.

CDR3 amino acids: CASRNGLVFGEVQYF. The CDR3 DNA follows: TGTGCCAGCAGGAACGGACTAGTTTTTGGGGAGGTGCAGTATTTT. The J gene is TRBJ2-3, the V gene TRBV5-6; 7 nucleotides agree with TRBD2. V lost 5 bases to trimming and J lost 11 bases; unmatched junction nucleotides: 17. Looked up from germline, CDR1 is SGHDT and CDR2 is YYEEEE. This CDR3 contains 15 residues.

The CDR3 here is CASRPASYEQYF. CDR3 nucleotide sequence: TGTGCCAGCAGGCCAGCCTCCTACGAGCAGTACTTC. V is TRBV6-1 and J is TRBJ2-7, with D unclear. The CDR3 totals 12 residues. The V gene's germline CDR1 is MNHNS and CDR2 SASEGT. The V end was cut by 6 bases, the J end by 0 bases, with 6 bases between.

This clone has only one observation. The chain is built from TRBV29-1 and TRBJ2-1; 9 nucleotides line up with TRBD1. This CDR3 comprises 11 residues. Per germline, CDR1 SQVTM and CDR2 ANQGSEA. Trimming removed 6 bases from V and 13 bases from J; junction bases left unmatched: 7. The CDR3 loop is CSVGQGGSQFF. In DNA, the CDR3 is TGCAGCGTGGGACAGGGAGGTTCCCAGTTCTTC.

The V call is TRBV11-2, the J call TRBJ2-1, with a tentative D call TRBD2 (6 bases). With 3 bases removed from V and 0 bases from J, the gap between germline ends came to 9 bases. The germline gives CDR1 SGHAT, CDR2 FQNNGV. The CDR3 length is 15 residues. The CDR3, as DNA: TGTGCCAGCAGCTTTACCGGGGGCTCCTACAATGAGCAGTTCTTC. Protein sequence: CASSFTGGSYNEQFF.

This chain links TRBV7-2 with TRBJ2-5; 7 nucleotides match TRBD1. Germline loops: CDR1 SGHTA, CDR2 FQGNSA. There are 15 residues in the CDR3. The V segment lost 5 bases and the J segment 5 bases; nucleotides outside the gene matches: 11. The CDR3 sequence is CASSHNRGIGETQYF. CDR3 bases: TGTGCCAGCAGCCATAACAGGGGTATAGGCGAGACCCAGTACTTC.

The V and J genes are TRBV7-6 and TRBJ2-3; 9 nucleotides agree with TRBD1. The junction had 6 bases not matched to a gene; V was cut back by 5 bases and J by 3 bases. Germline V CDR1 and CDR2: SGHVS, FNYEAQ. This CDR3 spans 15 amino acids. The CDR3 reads CASSRQGGGTDTQYF. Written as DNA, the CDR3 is TGTGCCAGCAGCCGACAGGGGGGAGGGACAGATACGCAGTATTTT.

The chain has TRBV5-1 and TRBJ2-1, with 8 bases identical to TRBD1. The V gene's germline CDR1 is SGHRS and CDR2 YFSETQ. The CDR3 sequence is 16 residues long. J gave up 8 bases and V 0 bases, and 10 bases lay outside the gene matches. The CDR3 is CASSLDRTGNGHEQFF. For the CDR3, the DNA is TGCGCCAGCAGCTTGGATCGGACAGGGAACGGGCATGAGCAGTTCTTC.

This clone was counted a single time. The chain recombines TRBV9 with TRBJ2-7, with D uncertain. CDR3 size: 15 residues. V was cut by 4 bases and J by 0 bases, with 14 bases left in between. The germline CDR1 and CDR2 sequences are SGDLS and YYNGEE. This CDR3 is CASSPPGSNSYEQYF. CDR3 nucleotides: TGTGCCAGCAGCCCCCCAGGATCGAACTCCTACGAGCAGTACTTC.

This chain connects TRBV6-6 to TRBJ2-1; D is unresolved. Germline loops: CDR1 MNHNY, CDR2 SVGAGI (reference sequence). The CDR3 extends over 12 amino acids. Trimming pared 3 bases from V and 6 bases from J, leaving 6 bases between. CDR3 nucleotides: TGTGCCAGCAGTTATGCCAGCAATGAGCAGTTCTTC. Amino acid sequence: CASSYASNEQFF.

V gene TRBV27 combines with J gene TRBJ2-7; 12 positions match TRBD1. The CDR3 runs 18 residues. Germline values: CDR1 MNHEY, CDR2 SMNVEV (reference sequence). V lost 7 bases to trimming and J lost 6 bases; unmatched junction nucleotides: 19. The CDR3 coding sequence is TGTGCCAGCACGCAACCCGGGACAGGGGGCGGGTGCATCCGCGAGCAGTACTTC. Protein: CASTQPGTGGGCIREQYF.

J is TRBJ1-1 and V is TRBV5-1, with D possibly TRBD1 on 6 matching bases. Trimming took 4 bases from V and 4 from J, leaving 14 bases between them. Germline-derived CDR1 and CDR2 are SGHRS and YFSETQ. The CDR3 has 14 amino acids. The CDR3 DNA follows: TGCGCCAGCAGCACCGGACAGCGGCTCACTGAAGCTTTCTTT. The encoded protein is CASSTGQRLTEAFF.

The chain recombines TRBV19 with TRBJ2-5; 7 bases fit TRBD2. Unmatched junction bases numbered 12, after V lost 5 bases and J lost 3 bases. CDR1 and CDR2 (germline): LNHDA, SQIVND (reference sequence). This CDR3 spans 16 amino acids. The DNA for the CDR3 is TGTGCCAGTAGTCCCGACCTTCAGCGGGGCGAAGAGACCCAGTACTTC. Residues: CASSPDLQRGEETQYF.

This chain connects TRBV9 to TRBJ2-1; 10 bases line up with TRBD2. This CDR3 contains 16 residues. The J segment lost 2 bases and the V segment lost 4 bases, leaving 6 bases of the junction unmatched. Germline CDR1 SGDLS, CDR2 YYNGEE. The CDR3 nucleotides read TGTGCCAGCAGCTTCTGGACTAGCGGAACCTACAATGAGCAGTTCTTC. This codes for CASSFWTSGTYNEQFF.

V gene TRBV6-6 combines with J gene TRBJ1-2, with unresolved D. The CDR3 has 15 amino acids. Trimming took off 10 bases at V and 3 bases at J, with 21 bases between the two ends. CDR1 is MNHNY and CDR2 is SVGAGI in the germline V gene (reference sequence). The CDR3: CATTLAGSRDYGYTF. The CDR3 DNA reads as TGTGCCACCACATTGGCGGGATCACGCGACTATGGCTACACCTTC.

The CDR3 loop reads CASSFFGETQYF. CDR3 nucleotides: TGTGCCAGCAGCTTTTTCGGGGAGACCCAGTACTTC. The genes are TRBV5-6 and TRBJ2-5; the D is unclear. V shed 2 bases and J shed 5 bases, with 7 bases lying between them. The CDR3 extends over 12 amino acids. The germline V gene has CDR1 SGHDT and CDR2 YYEEEE.

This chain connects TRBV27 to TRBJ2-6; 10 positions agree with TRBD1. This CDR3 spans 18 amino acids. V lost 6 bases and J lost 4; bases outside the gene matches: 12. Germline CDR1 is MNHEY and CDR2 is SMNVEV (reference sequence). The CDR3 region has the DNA TGTGCCAGCAGGCTCGGGAGACAGGGGGCGCGAGGGGCCAACGTCCTGACTTTC. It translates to CASRLGRQGARGANVLTF.

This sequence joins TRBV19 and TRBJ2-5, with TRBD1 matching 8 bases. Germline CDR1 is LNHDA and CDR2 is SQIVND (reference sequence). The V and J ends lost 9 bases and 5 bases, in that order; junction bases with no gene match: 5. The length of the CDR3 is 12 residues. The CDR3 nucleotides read TGTGCCAGCCGGACAGGGCGGGAGACCCAGTACTTC. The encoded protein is CASRTGRETQYF.

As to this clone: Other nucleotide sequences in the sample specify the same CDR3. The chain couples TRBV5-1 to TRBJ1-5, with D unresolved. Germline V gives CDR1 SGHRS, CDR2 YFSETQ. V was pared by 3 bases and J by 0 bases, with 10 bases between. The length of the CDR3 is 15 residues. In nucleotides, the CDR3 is TGCGCCAGCAGCTGGACGGGAAATAGCAATCAGCCCCAGCATTTT. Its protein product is CASSWTGNSNQPQHF.

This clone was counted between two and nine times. The CDR3 reads CASSDRMEGYTF. CDR3 nucleotide sequence: TGTGCCAGCAGCGACCGGATGGAGGGCTACACCTTC. This chain connects TRBV9 to TRBJ1-2; no firm D call. V gave up 3 bases and J gave up 8 bases, with 11 bases separating them. The CDR3 consists of 12 residues. The germline CDR1 and CDR2 sequences are SGDLS and YYNGEE.

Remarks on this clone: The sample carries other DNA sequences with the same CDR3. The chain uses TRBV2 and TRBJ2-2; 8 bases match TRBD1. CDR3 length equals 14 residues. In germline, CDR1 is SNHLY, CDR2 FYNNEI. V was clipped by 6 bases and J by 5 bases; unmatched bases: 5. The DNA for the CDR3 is TGTGCCAGCAGGGACAGGGTGCGGACCGGGGAGCTGTTTTTT. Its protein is CASRDRVRTGELFF.

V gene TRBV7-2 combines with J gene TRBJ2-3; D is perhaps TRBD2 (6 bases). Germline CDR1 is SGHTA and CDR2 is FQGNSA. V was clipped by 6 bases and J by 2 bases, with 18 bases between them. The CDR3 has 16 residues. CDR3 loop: CASRPRGGTPTDTQYF. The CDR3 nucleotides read TGTGCCAGCAGGCCAAGGGGCGGGACCCCCACAGATACGCAGTATTTT.